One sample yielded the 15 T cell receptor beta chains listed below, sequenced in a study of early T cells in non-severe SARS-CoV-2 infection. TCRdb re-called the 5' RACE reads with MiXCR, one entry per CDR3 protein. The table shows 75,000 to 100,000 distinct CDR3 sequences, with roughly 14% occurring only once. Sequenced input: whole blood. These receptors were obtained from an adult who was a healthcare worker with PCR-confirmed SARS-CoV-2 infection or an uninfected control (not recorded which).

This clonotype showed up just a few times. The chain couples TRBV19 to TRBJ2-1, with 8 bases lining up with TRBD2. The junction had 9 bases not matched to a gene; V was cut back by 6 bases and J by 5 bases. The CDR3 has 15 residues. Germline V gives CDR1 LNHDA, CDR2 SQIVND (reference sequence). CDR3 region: CASSIGLAGNNEQFF. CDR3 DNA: TGTGCCAGTAGCATCGGCCTAGCGGGTAACAATGAGCAGTTCTTC.

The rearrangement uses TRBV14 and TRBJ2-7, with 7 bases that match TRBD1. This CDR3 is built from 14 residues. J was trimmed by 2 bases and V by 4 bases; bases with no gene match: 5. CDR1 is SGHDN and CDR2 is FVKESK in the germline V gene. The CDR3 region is CASSRQTGAYEQYF. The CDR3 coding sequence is TGTGCCAGCAGCCGCCAAACAGGGGCCTACGAGCAGTACTTC.

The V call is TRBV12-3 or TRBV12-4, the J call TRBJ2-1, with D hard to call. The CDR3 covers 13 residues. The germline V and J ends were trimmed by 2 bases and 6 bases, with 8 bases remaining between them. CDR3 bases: TGTGCCAGCAGTTTACTGGGTATCAATGAGCAGTTCTTC. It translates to CASSLLGINEQFF.

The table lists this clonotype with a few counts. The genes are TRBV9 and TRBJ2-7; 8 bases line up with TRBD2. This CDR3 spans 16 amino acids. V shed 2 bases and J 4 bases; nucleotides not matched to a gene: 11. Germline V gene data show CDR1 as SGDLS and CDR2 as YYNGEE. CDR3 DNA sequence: TGTGCCAGCAGCGTCCAGATGATAGCGGGGCTGTACGAGCAGTACTTC. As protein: CASSVQMIAGLYEQYF. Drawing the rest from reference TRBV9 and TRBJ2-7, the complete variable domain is DSGVTQTPKHLITATGQRVTLRCSPRSGDLSVYWYQQSLDQGLQFLIQYYNGEERAKGNILERFSAQQFPDLHSELNLSSLELGDSALYFCASSVQMIAGLYEQYFGPGTRLTVT.

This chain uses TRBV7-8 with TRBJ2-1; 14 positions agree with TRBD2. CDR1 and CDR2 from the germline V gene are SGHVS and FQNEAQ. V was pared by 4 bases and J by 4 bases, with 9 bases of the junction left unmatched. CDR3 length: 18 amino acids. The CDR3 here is CASSSIGTSGSVYNEQFF. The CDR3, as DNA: TGTGCCAGCAGCTCGATAGGGACTAGCGGGAGTGTTTACAATGAGCAGTTCTTC.

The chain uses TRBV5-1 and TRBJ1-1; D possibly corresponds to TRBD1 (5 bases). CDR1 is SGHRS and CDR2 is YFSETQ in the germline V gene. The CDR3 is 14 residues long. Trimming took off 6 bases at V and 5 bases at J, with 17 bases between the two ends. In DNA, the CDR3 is TGCGCCAGCACCCCCGGTTGGGGCGGGACTGAAGCTTTCTTT. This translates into CASTPGWGGTEAFF.

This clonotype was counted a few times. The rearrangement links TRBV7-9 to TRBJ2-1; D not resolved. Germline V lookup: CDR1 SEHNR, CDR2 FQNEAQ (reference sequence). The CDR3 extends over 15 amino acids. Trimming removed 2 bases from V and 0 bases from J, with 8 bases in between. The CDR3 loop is CASSLSESSYNEQFF. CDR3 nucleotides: TGTGCCAGCAGCTTATCCGAGAGCTCCTACAATGAGCAGTTCTTC.

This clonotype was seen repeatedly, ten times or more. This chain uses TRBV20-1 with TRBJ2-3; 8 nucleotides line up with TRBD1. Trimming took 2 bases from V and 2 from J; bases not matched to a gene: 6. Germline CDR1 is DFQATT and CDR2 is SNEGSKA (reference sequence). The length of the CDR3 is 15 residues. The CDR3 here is CSARIYRGDTDTQYF. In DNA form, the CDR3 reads TGCAGTGCTAGAATCTACAGGGGGGACACAGATACGCAGTATTTT.

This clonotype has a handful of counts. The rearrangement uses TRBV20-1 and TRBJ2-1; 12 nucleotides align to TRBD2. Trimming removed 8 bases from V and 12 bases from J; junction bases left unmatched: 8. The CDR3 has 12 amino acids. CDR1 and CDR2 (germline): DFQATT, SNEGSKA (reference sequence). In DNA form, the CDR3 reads TGCAGTCCCCGGACTAGCGGGAAAATGCAGTTCTTC. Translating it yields CSPRTSGKMQFF.

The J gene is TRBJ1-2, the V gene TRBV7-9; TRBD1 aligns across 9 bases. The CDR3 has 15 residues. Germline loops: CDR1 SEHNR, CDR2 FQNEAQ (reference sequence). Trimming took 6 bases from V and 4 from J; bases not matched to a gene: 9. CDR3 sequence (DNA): TGTGCCAGCAGTCCCACAGGGGGCAAGGGCTATGGCTACACCTTC. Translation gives CASSPTGGKGYGYTF.

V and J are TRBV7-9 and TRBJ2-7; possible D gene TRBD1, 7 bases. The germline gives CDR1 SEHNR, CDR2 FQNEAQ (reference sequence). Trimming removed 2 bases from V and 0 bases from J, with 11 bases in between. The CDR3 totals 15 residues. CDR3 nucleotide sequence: TGTGCCAGCAGCTTATGGCAGGGGGGCTCCTACGAGCAGTACTTC. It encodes CASSLWQGGSYEQYF.

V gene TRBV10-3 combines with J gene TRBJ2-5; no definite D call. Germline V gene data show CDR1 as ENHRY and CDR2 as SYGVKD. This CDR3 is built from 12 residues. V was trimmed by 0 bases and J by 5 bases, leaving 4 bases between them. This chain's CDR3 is CAISESPETQYF. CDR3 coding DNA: TGTGCCATCAGTGAGTCTCCCGAGACCCAGTACTTC.

CDR3 coding DNA: TGTGCCAGCAGTTTTAGGATTAGCGGTATCAATGAGCAGTTCTTC. Its protein is CASSFRISGINEQFF. The rearrangement links TRBV27 to TRBJ2-1; possibly TRBD2 for D (6 bases). Germline loops: CDR1 MNHEY, CDR2 SMNVEV (reference sequence). The CDR3 runs 15 residues. The V gene lost 3 bases and the J gene lost 6 bases, with 15 bases spanning the gap.

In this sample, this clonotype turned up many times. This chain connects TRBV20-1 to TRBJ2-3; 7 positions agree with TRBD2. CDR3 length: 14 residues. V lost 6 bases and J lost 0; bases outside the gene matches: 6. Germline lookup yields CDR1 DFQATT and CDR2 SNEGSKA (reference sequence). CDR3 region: CSAPKAGSTDTQYF. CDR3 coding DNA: TGCAGTGCGCCGAAAGCGGGGAGCACAGATACGCAGTATTTT.

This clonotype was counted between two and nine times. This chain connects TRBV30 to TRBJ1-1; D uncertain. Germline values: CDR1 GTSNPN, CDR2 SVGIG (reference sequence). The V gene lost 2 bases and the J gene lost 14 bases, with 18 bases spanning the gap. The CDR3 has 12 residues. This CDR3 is CAWSKEPIASFF. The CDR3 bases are TGTGCCTGGAGTAAGGAACCCATCGCAAGCTTCTTT.